This T cell receptor (beta chain) comes out of a study of blood T cells in healthy people across ages. This clonotype has a handful of counts. Germline values: CDR1 LGHDT, CDR2 YNNKEL (reference sequence). The CDR3 is made up of 14 amino acids. Primed by a sample-barcoded 5' primer and a J-beta primer mix, a second PCR proceeded for about 6 to 12 cycles. Template switching added a 12-random-nucleotide identifier to every cDNA molecule. In TCRdb, the 5' RACE reads were re-called with MiXCR into one record per CDR3 protein. This sample has about 1.4 million distinct CDR3 sequences, with 45% to 70% found just once.

The source is a man aged 18 to 29 in good health. The sample was blood. This chain joins TRBV3-1 and TRBJ2-7; D is perhaps TRBD2 (6 bases). The J call may be wrong; the DNA end is better matched by TRBJ2-5. In DNA form, the CDR3 reads TGTGCCAGCAGCCAGCAATCGGGGGAGGAGACCCAGTACTTC. This codes for CASSQQSGEETQYF.